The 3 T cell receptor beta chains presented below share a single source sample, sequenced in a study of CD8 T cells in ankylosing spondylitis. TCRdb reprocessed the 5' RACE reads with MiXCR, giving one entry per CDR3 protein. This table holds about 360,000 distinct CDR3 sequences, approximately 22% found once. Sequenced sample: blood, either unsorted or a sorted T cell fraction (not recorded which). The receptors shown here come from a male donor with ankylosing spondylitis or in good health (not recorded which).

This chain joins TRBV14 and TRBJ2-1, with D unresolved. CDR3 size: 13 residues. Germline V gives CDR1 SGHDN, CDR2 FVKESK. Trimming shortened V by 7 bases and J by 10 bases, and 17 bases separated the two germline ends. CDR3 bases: TGTGCCAGCAAGTTTGAGACACCCCAGGAGCAGTTCTTC. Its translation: CASKFETPQEQFF. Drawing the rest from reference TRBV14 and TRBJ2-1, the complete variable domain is EAGVTQFPSHSVIEKGQTVTLRCDPISGHDNLYWYRRVMGKEIKFLLHFVKESKQDESGMPNNRFLAERTGGTYSTLKVQPAELEDSGVYFCASKFETPQEQFFGPGTRLTVL.

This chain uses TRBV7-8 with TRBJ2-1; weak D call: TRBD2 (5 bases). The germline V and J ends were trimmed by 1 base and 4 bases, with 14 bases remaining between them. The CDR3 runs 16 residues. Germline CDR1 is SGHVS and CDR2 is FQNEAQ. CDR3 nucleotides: TGTGCCAGCAGCTTAGGGTACGGGAACCCTTACAATGAGCAGTTCTTC. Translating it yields CASSLGYGNPYNEQFF.

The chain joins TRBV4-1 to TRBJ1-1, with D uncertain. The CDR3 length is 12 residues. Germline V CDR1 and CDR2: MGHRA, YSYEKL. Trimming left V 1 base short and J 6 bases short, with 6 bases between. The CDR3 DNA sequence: TGCGCCAGCAGCCAAGGGACTTCTGAAGCTTTCTTT. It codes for CASSQGTSEAFF.